Below, one T cell receptor beta chain is given with its context. Its antigen is still unknown. Trimming removed 8 bases at V and 9 bases at J, with 16 bases between. Germline lookup yields CDR1 DFQATT and CDR2 SNEGSKA (reference sequence). The CDR3 loop spans 11 amino acids. This specimen comes from a study of chemoradiotherapy in HPV16-positive cancers. Study-level results: During treatment, candidate HPV-specific clones and E7-related motifs expanded in tumor.

Assay used: immunoSEQ multiplex PCR; TCRdb lists only in-frame clones, some missing. The sample carries around 30,000 clones, about nine tenths recorded once. This chain links TRBV20-1 with TRBJ1-1; D is unresolved. This receptor was identified in a human donor with HPV-associated anogenital cancer. Source: blood, taken from a patient who underwent chemoradiotherapy. The CDR3 DNA sequence: TGCAGTCCGGCCACCGGGCTGCAAGCTTTCTTT. Its translation: CSPATGLQAFF.